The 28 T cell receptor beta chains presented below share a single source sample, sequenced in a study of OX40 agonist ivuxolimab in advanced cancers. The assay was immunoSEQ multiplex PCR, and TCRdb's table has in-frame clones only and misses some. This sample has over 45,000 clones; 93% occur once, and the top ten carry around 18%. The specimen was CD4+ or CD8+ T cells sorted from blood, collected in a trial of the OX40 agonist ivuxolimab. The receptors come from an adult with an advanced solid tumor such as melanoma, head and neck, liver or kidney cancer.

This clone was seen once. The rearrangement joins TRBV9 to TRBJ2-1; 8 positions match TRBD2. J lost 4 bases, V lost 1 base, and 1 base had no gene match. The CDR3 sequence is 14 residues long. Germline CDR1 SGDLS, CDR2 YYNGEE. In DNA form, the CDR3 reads TGTGCCAGCAGCGTAACGGGAGGGTACAATGAGCAGTTCTTC. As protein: CASSVTGGYNEQFF.

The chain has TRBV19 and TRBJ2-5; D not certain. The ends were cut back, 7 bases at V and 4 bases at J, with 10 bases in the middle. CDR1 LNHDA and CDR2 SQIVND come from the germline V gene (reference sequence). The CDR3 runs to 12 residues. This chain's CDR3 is CASTPDGETQYF. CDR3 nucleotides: TGTGCCAGTACGCCTGACGGAGAGACCCAGTACTTC.

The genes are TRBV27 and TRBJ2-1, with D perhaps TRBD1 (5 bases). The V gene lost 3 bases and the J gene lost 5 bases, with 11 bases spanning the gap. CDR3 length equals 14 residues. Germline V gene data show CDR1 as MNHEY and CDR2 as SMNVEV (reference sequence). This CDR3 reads CASSFSTGNNEQFF. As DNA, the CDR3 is TGTGCCAGCAGTTTCTCCACAGGCAACAATGAGCAGTTCTTC.

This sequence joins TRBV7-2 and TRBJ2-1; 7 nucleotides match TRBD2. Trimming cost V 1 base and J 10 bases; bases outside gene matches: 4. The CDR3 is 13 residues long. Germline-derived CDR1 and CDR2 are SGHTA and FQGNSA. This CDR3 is CASSLELATEQFF. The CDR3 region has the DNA TGTGCCAGCAGCTTAGAACTAGCGACCGAGCAGTTCTTC.

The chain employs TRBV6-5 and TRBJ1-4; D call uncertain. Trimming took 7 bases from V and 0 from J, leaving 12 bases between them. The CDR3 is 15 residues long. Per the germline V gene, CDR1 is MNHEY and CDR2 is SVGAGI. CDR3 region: CASTRTRATNEKLFF. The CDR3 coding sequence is TGTGCCAGCACTCGGACCCGAGCAACTAATGAAAAACTGTTTTTT.

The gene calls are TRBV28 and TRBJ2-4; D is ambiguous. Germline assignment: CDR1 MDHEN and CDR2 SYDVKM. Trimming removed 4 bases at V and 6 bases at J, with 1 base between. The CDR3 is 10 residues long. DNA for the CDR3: TGTGCCAGCAGTTCAAACATTCAGTACTTC. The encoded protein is CASSSNIQYF.

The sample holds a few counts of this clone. CDR3 residues: CASSQVSGHRPSYEQYF. The DNA for the CDR3 is TGCGCCAGCAGCCAAGTGAGCGGGCACCGCCCCTCCTACGAGCAGTACTTC. The rearrangement joins TRBV4-3 to TRBJ2-7, with D perhaps matching TRBD2 (6 bases). With 1 base removed from V and 0 bases from J, the gap between germline ends came to 16 bases. This CDR3 is built from 17 residues. The germline CDR1 and CDR2 sequences are LGHNA and YSLEER.

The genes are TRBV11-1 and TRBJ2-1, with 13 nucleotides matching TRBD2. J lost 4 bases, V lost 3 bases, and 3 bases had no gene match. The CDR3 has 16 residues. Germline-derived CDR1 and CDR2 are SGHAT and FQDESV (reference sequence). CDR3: CASSFPGLAGYNEQFF. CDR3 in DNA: TGTGCCAGCAGCTTCCCGGGACTAGCGGGGTACAATGAGCAGTTCTTC.

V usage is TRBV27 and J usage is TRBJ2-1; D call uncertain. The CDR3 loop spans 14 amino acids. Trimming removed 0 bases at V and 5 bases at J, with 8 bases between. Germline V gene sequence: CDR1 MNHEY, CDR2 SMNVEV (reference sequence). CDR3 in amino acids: CASSLSHPNNEQFF. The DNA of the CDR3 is TGTGCCAGCAGTTTATCGCATCCCAACAATGAGCAGTTCTTC.

The CDR3 nucleotides are TGCGCCAGCAGCTTGGGGGGGCGAATCGCTGAAGCTTTCTTT. It yields the protein CASSLGGRIAEAFF. This sequence joins TRBV5-1 and TRBJ1-1; maybe TRBD1 (6 bases). Trimming left V 0 bases short and J 6 bases short, with 12 bases between. CDR1 and CDR2 (germline): SGHRS, YFSETQ. The CDR3 sequence is 14 residues long.

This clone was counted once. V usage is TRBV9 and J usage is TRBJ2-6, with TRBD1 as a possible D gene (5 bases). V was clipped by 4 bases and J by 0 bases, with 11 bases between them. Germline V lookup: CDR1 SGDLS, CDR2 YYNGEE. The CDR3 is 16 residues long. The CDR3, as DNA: TGTGCCAGCAGCATACCGACAGACTCTGGGGCCAACGTCCTGACTTTC. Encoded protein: CASSIPTDSGANVLTF. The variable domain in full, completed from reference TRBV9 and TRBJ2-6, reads DSGVTQTPKHLITATGQRVTLRCSPRSGDLSVYWYQQSLDQGLQFLIQYYNGEERAKGNILERFSAQQFPDLHSELNLSSLELGDSALYFCASSIPTDSGANVLTFGAGSRLTVL.

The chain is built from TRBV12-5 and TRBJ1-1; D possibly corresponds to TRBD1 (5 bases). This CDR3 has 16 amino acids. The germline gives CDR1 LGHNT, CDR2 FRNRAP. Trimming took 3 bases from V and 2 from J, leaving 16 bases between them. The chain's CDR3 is CASGFRPAGLNTEAFF. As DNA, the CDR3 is TGTGCTAGTGGTTTCCGTCCCGCGGGGCTCAACACTGAAGCTTTCTTT.

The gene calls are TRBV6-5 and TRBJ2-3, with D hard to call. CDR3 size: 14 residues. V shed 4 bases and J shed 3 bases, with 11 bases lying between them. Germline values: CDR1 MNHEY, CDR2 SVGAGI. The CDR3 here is CASSSGSRTDTQYF. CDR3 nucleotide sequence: TGTGCCAGCAGTTCCGGGTCTCGAACAGATACGCAGTATTTT.

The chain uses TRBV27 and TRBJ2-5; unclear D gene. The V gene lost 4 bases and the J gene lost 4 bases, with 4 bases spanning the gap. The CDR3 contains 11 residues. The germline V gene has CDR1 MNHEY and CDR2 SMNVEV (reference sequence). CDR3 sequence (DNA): TGTGCCAGCAGTTCGTCAGAGACCCAGTACTTC. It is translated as CASSSSETQYF.

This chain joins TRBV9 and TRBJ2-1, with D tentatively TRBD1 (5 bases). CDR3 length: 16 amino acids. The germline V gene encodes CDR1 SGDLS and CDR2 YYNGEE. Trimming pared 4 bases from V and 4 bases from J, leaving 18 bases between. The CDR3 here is CASSPGTGNEYNEQFF. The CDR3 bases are TGTGCCAGCAGCCCCGGAACAGGAAATGAGTACAATGAGCAGTTCTTC.

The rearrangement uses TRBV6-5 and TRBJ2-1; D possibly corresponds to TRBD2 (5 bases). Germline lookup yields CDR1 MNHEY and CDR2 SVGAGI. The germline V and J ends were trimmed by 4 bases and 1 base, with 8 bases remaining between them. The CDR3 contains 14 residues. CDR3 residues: CASSSAASYNEQFF. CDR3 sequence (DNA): TGTGCCAGCAGTTCAGCGGCTTCCTACAATGAGCAGTTCTTC.

The CDR3 coding sequence is TGTGCCAGTAGTACCGACTACGAGCAGTACTTC. It translates to CASSTDYEQYF. The chain is built from TRBV19 and TRBJ2-7, with D unclear. Germline V gene lookup returns CDR1 LNHDA and CDR2 SQIVND (reference sequence). This CDR3 region has 11 residues. Trimming removed 4 bases from V and 3 bases from J, with 4 bases in between.

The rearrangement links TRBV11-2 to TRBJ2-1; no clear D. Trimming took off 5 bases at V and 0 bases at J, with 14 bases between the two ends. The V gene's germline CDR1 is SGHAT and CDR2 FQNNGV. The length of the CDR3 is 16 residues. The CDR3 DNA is TGTGCCAGCAGCCCCCCGCAGGCCAGCTCCTACAATGAGCAGTTCTTC. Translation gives CASSPPQASSYNEQFF.

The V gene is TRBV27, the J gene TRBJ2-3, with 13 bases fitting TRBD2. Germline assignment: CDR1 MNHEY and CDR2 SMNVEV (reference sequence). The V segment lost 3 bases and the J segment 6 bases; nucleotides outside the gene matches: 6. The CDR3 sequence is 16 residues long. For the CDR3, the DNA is TGTGCCAGCAGTTTTGGACTAGCGGGAGCCAGGGATACGCAGTATTTT. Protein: CASSFGLAGARDTQYF.

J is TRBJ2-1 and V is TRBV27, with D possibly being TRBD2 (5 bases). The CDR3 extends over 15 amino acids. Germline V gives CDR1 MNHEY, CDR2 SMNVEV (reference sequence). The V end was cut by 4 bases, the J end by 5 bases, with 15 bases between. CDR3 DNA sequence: TGTGCCAGCAGTTATAGGGCGGGCCTCAACAATGAGCAGTTCTTC. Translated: CASSYRAGLNNEQFF.

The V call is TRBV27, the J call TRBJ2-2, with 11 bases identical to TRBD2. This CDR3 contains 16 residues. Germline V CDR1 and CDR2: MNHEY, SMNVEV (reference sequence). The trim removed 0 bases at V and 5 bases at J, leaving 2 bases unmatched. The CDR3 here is CASSLSTSGATGELFF. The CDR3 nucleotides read TGTGCCAGCAGTTTATCGACTAGCGGGGCTACCGGGGAGCTGTTTTTT.

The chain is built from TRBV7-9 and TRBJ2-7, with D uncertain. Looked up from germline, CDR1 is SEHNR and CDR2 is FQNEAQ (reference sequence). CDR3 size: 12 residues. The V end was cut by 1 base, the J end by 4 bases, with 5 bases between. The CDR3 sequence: CASSLVRYEQYF. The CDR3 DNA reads TGTGCCAGCAGCTTAGTGCGGTACGAGCAGTACTTC.

Here the CDR3 DNA reads TGTGCCACCGACGGTGATGGACTAGCGGCCTACGAGCAGTACTTC. It is translated as CATDGDGLAAYEQYF. The rearrangement uses TRBV7-9 and TRBJ2-7; 10 positions match TRBD2. This CDR3 is built from 15 residues. Trimming at V came to 10 bases and at J to 2 bases, leaving 11 bases not matched to a gene. Germline CDR1 and CDR2: SEHNR and FQNEAQ (reference sequence).

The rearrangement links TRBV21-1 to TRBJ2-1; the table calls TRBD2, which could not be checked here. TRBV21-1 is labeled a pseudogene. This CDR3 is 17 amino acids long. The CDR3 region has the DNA TGTGCCAGCAGCAATAGGACTAGGGGGAGGACCTACAATGAGCAGTTCTTC. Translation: CASSNRTRGRTYNEQFF.

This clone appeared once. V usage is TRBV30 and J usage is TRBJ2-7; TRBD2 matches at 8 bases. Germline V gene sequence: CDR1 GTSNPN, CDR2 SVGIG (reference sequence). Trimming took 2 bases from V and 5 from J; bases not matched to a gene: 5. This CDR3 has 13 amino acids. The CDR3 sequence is CAWSLLTSDEQYF. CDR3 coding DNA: TGTGCCTGGAGTTTATTGACTAGCGACGAGCAGTACTTC.

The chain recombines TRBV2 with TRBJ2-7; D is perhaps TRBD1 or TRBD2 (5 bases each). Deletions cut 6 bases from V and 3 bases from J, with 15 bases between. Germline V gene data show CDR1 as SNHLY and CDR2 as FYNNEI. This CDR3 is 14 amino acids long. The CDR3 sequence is CASSRGREGYEQYF. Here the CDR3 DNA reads TGTGCCAGCAGCCGGGGACGAGAGGGCTACGAGCAGTACTTC.

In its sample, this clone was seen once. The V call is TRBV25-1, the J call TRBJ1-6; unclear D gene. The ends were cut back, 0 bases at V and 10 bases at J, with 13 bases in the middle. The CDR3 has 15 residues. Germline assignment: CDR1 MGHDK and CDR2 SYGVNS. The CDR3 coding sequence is TGTGCCAGCAGTGAATATACTTCGAGCCGGTCACCCCTCCACTTT. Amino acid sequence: CASSEYTSSRSPLHF.

Here the CDR3 DNA reads TGTGCCAGCAGCCCAGGGGTCGCCTACGAGCAGTACTTC. Translating it yields CASSPGVAYEQYF. V usage is TRBV6-6 and J usage is TRBJ2-7, with D possibly TRBD1 on 6 matching bases. Germline V gives CDR1 MNHNY, CDR2 SVGAGI (reference sequence). Trimming stripped 6 bases from V and 2 bases from J, with 11 bases between. The CDR3 consists of 13 residues.